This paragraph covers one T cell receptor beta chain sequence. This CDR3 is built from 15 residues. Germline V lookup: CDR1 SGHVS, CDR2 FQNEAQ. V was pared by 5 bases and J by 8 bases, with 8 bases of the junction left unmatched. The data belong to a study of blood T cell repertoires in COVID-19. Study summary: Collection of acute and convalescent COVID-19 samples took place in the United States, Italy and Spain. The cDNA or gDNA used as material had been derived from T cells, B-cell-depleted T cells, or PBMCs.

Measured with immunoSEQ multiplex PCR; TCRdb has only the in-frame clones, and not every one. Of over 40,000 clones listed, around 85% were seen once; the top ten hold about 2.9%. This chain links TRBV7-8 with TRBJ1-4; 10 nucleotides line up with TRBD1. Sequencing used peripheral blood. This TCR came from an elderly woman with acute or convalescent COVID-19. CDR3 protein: CASSRGTGEGEKLFF. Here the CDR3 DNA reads TGTGCCAGCAGCAGGGGGACAGGGGAAGGAGAAAAACTGTTTTTT.